This note documents a single TCR beta chain sequence. Antigen unknown. The sample is drawn from a study of OX40 agonist ivuxolimab in advanced cancers. About the study: Treatment of patients was with ivuxolimab, an agonistic anti-OX40 (CD134) antibody. Broader study findings: Low normalized clonal expansion also occurred in some nonresponding patients.

Method: immunoSEQ multiplex PCR; TCRdb's copy keeps in-frame clones and lacks some. The table includes about 96,000 clones, approximately 80% detected once. The CDR3 extends over 16 amino acids. In germline, CDR1 is LGHNA, CDR2 YNFKEQ. V dropped 4 bases and J dropped 7 bases, with 20 bases sitting between them. On cycle 4 day 1 and cycle 7 day 1, as well as at baseline, blood was sampled. The specimen comprised CD4+ or CD8+ T cells sorted from blood, sampled in a trial of the OX40 agonist ivuxolimab. The genes are TRBV4-2 and TRBJ2-1; perhaps D is TRBD1 or TRBD2 (7 bases each). The TCR sequence derives from an adult with an advanced solid tumor such as melanoma, head and neck, liver or kidney cancer. This CDR3 is CASSPHPGGALNEQFF. Here the CDR3 DNA reads TGTGCCAGCAGCCCGCATCCAGGGGGGGCCTTAAATGAGCAGTTCTTC.